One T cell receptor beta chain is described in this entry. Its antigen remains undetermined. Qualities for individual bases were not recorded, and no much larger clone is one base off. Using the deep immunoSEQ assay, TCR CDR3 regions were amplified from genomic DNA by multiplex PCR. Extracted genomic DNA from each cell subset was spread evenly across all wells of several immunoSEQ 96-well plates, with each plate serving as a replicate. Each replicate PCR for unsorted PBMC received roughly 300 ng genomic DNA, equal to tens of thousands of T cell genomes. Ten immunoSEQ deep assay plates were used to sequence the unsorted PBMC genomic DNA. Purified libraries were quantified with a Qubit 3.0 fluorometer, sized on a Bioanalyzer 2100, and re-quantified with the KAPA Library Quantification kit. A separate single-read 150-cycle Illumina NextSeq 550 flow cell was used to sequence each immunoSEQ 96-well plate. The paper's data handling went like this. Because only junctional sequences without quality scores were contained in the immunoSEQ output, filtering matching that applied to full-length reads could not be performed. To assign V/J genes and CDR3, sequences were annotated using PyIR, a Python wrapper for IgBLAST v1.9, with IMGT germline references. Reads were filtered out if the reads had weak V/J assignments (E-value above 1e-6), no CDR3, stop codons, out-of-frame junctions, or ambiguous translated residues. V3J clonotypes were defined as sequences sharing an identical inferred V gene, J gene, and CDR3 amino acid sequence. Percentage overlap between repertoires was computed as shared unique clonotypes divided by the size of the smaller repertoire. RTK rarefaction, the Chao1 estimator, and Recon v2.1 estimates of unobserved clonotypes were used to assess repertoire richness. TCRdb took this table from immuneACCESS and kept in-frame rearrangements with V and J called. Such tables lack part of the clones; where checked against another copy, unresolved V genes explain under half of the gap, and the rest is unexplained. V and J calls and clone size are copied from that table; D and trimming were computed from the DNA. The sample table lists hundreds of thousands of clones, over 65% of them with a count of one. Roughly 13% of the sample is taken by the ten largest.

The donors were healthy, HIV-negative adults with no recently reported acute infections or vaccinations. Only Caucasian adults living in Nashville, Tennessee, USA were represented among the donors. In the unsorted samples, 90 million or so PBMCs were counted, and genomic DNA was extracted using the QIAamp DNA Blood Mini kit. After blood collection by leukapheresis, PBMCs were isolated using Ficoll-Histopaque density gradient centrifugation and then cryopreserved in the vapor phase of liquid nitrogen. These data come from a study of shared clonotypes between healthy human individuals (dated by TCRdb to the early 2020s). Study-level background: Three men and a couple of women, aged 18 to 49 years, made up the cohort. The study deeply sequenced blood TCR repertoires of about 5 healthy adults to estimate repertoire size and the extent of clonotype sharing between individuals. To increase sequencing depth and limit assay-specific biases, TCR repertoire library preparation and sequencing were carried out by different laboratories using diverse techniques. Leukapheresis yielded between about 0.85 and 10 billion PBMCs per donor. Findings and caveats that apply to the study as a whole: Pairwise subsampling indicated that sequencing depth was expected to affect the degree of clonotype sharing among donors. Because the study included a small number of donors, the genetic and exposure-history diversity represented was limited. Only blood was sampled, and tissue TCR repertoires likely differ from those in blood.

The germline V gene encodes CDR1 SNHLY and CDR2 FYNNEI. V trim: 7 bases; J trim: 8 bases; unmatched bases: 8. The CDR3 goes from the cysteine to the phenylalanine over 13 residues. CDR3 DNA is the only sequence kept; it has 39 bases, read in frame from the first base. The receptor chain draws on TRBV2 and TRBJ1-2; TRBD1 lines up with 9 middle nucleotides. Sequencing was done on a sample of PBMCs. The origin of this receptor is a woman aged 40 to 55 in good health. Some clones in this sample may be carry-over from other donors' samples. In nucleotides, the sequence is TGTGCCAGCAACCCCGACAGGGGGGAGGGCTACACCTTC. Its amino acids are CASNPDRGEGYTF.